These 6 T cell receptor beta chains were all obtained from the same sample, sequenced in a study of T cell clonality in common variable immunodeficiency. Only in-frame clones appear in the TCRdb table, and some are missing; sequencing was by immunoSEQ multiplex PCR. This sample carries 55,000 to 65,000 clones, none of them present only once. The specimen sequenced was peripheral blood mononuclear cells. The receptors shown here come from a person between 18 and 75 years old in good health.

This clone was detected many times. The read is 3 residues too short to cover the CDR3 end, so that end is filled in from the germline J gene. The rearrangement links TRBV19 to TRBJ2-5, with D unresolved. Between the trimmed V and J ends, which lost 4 bases and 5 bases, there was a span of 5 bases. The CDR3 length is 11 residues. The germline CDR1 and CDR2 sequences are LNHDA and SQIVND (reference sequence). CDR3 DNA, as far as it was read: TGTGCCAGTAGTACCCGGGAGACC. Protein product: CASSTRET. In full, the CDR3 reads CASSTRETQYF.

At least ten counts were recorded for this clone. The CDR3 end lies 3 residues beyond the end of the read and is filled in from the germline J gene. The genes are TRBV5-1 and TRBJ2-5; 7 bases are a match to TRBD2. Per germline, CDR1 SGHRS and CDR2 YFSETQ. This CDR3 contains 15 residues. J lost 2 bases, V lost 2 bases, and 6 bases had no gene match. The CDR3 bases that were read are TGCGCCAGCAGCTTATTTGCGGGAGAACAAGAGACC. Encoded protein: CASSLFAGEQET. The CDR3 reads in full as CASSLFAGEQETQYF.

This clone was seen at least ten times. Coverage ceases 3 residues before the CDR3 finishes, and the germline J gene fills in the end. The chain has TRBV19 and TRBJ2-1; D ambiguous. This CDR3 is 15 amino acids long. The V and J ends lost 2 bases and 0 bases respectively, with 8 bases between them. The germline gives CDR1 LNHDA, CDR2 SQIVND (reference sequence). The CDR3 spells CASSITVRSYNEQFF. CDR3 bases read: TGTGCCAGTAGTATAACGGTTCGCTCCTACAATGAG.

Many counts were recorded for this clone. The sequenced fragment ends 3 residues before the CDR3 boundary, so the rest is inferred from the germline J gene. The V and J genes are TRBV2 and TRBJ2-3; TRBD2 matches at 10 bases. V gave up 7 bases and J gave up 0 bases; unmatched junction bases: 16. The CDR3 is 19 amino acids. Germline-derived CDR1 and CDR2 are SNHLY and FYNNEI. The chain's CDR3 is CASTAGGLAEGQSTDTQYF. CDR3 bases read: TGTGCCAGCACCGCCGGAGGACTAGCGGAGGGGCAGAGCACAGATACG.

This clone was seen ten or more times. The read halts 3 residues ahead of the CDR3 end, with the missing end drawn from the germline J gene. The V and J genes are TRBV30 and TRBJ1-6, with 7 positions matching TRBD1. CDR1 and CDR2 from the germline V gene are GTSNPN and SVGIG (reference sequence). With 6 bases clipped from V and 6 bases from J, the junction kept 5 bases outside the gene matches. This CDR3 has 13 residues. CDR3 loop: CACSRGVNSPLHF. The CDR3 bases that were read are TGTGCCTGCTCCAGGGGGGTTAATTCACCC.

This clone has a count of ten or more. The read ends 3 residues early relative to the CDR3; the germline J gene fills the gap. The chain couples TRBV28 to TRBJ2-5; 7 bases are a match to TRBD1. CDR3 length: 15 residues. Unmatched junction bases numbered 7, after V lost 1 base and J lost 5 bases. Germline values: CDR1 MDHEN, CDR2 SYDVKM. CDR3 DNA (partial): TGTGCCAGCAGTTTATTGAGGGACAGATCCGAGACC. This encodes CASSLLRDRSET. The complete CDR3 reads CASSLLRDRSETQYF. Using reference TRBV28 and TRBJ2-5 for the parts outside the CDR3, the full variable domain is DVKVTQSSRYLVKRTGEKVFLECVQDMDHENMFWYRQDPGLGLRLIYFSYDVKMKEKGDIPEGYSVSREKKERFSLILESASTNQTSMYLCASSLLRDRSETQYFGPGTRLLVL.